This T cell receptor beta chain stems from a study of shared clonotypes between healthy human individuals. Profiled with immunoSEQ multiplex PCR; TCRdb holds only in-frame clones, not every one. The sample carries roughly 640,000 clones, around two thirds recorded once. Germline-derived CDR1 and CDR2 are SGHRS and YFSETQ. Trimming removed 2 bases at V and 2 bases at J, with 9 bases between. This CDR3 is built from 14 residues. The sequenced sample was memory CD4+ T cells sorted from blood. Noted subset: CD45RA-negative fraction. V usage is TRBV5-1 and J usage is TRBJ2-3; a possible D gene is TRBD2 (5 bases). This TCR was recovered from a woman in her twenties or thirties in good health. CDR3 region: CASSFSDSTDTQYF. As DNA, the CDR3 is TGCGCCAGCAGCTTTTCGGACTCCACAGATACGCAGTATTTT.